This T cell receptor (beta chain) stems from a study of T-cell memory formation after mild COVID-19. Study context: TCR clustering was largely donor specific.

Only a few counts were recorded for this clonotype. Its antigen is unidentified. The 5'RACE method, run with constant-segment primers, produced TCR alpha and TCR beta cDNA libraries (carrying sample barcodes and UMIs). TCRdb fed the 5' RACE reads into MiXCR, producing one record per CDR3 protein. The sample holds some 150,000 distinct CDR3 sequences; more than 13% are singletons and the top ten take less than 30%. Looked up from germline, CDR1 is SGHVS and CDR2 is FNYEAQ. CDR3 size: 14 residues. Trimming removed 3 bases at V and 3 bases at J, with 10 bases between. Study results and limitations: Second-wave clones peaking on day 37 lacked confirmed SARS-CoV-2 specificity.

The chain joins TRBV7-6 to TRBJ2-3; the D gene is possibly TRBD2 (7 bases). Specimen: PBMCs or a T cell subset sorted from them (not recorded which). This receptor was identified in an adult woman who had mild COVID-19 (a few samples of this study predate the infection). Cell type and time point are not known. CDR3: CASSFGGATDTQYF. DNA for the CDR3: TGTGCCAGCAGCTTTGGGGGGGCGACAGATACGCAGTATTTT.